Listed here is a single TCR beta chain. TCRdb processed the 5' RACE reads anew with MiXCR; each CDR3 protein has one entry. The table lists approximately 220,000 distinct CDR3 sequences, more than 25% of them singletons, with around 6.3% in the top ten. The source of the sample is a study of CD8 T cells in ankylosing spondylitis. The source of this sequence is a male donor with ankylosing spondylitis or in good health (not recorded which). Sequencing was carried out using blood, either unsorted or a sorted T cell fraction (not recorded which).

In nucleotides, the CDR3 is TGCAGTGCACCCCAAACCCCAGGGTTTAGGGAAACCTACGAGCAGTACTTC. Protein: CSAPQTPGFRETYEQYF. The rearrangement uses TRBV20-1 and TRBJ2-7, with a tentative D call TRBD1 (5 bases). The CDR3 is 17 residues long. In germline, CDR1 is DFQATT, CDR2 SNEGSKA (reference sequence). The ends were cut back, 6 bases at V and 2 bases at J, with 26 bases in the middle.